The 14 T cell receptor beta chains listed next were all sequenced from one sample in a study of T cell responses to AZD1222 COVID-19 vaccine. Data came from immunoSEQ multiplex PCR; TCRdb stores just in-frame clones and leaves some out. The data show about 130,000 clones, around 90% seen once. The input for sequencing was peripheral blood, taken on day 0 of AZD1222 vaccination. Receptors originate from an adult in good health.

This chain connects TRBV4-1 to TRBJ1-4, with D possibly TRBD1 on 5 matching bases. The CDR3 totals 16 residues. The V gene's germline CDR1 is MGHRA and CDR2 YSYEKL. Trimming left V 3 bases short and J 0 bases short, with 11 bases between. CDR3 in DNA: TGCGCCAGCAGCCAGGGGACGGTTGCAACTAATGAAAAACTGTTTTTT. It specifies CASSQGTVATNEKLFF.

This rearrangement joins TRBV7-2 to TRBJ1-5, with D possibly TRBD1 on 6 matching bases. In germline, CDR1 is SGHTA, CDR2 FQGNSA. V was cut by 5 bases and J by 6 bases, with 14 bases left in between. The length of the CDR3 is 14 residues. Here the CDR3 DNA reads TGTGCCAGCAGCATGGACAGTACGGGTCAGCCCCAGCATTTT. This encodes CASSMDSTGQPQHF.

This clone turned up a few times. The chain is built from TRBV6-2 or TRBV6-3 and TRBJ2-6, with D unresolved. The CDR3 spans 15 residues. The germline gives CDR1 MNHEY, CDR2 SVGEGT. V gave up 2 bases and J gave up 4 bases, with 9 bases separating them. CDR3 loop: CASSYRLPGANVLTF. CDR3 sequence (DNA): TGTGCCAGCAGTTACAGGCTACCCGGGGCCAACGTCCTGACTTTC.

Only a few counts were recorded for this clone. V gene TRBV2 combines with J gene TRBJ2-5, with 10 bases fitting TRBD1. This CDR3 region has 14 residues. CDR1 SNHLY and CDR2 FYNNEI come from the germline V gene. V shed 4 bases and J 5 bases; nucleotides not matched to a gene: 4. CDR3 in DNA: TGTGCCAGCAGTGGGACAGGGGGGTTTGAGACCCAGTACTTC. It encodes CASSGTGGFETQYF.

The chain joins TRBV6-2 or TRBV6-3 to TRBJ2-3; 7 bases align to TRBD2. V shed 2 bases and J 4 bases; nucleotides not matched to a gene: 3. Per the germline V gene, CDR1 is MNHEY and CDR2 is SVGEGT. This CDR3 region has 14 residues. CDR3: CASSYGGGADTQYF. The CDR3 nucleotides are TGTGCCAGCAGTTACGGCGGGGGTGCAGATACGCAGTATTTT.

J is TRBJ2-7 and V is TRBV28; the match to TRBD2 covers 7 bases. This CDR3 is built from 14 residues. V was clipped by 8 bases and J by 2 bases; unmatched bases: 9. Germline V gene lookup returns CDR1 MDHEN and CDR2 SYDVKM. The CDR3 nucleotides are TGTGCCAGCCCAGAGCCCGGGAGGACCTACGAGCAGTACTTC. Translating gives CASPEPGRTYEQYF.

V usage is TRBV7-6 and J usage is TRBJ2-1; D unresolved. CDR3 size: 16 residues. The germline CDR1 and CDR2 sequences are SGHVS and FNYEAQ. Deletions cut 5 bases from V and 0 bases from J, with 14 bases between. CDR3 loop: CASSPEAVHSYNEQFF. The CDR3 nucleotides read TGTGCCAGCAGCCCTGAGGCGGTGCACTCCTACAATGAGCAGTTCTTC.

V usage is TRBV11-3 and J usage is TRBJ1-5; 10 nucleotides match TRBD1. Germline CDR1 and CDR2: SGHNT and YENEEA. The CDR3 has 15 amino acids. After removal of 5 bases from V and 6 bases from J, the junction contained 7 bases not matched to a gene. This chain's CDR3 is CASSPRDRGRQPQHF. The CDR3 nucleotides are TGTGCCAGCAGCCCCCGGGACAGGGGACGTCAGCCCCAGCATTTT.

The J gene is TRBJ1-1, the V gene TRBV29-1; D is perhaps TRBD1 (5 bases). The CDR3 extends over 12 amino acids. Germline CDR1 is SQVTM and CDR2 is ANQGSEA. V was shortened by 7 bases and J by 0 bases, with 9 bases between the two germline ends. Written as DNA, the CDR3 is TGCAGCGCCGTCAGGGTGAACACTGAAGCTTTCTTT. Translation: CSAVRVNTEAFF.

The V gene is TRBV5-6, the J gene TRBJ1-1, with D possibly being TRBD1 (5 bases). With 7 bases removed from V and 7 bases from J, the gap between germline ends came to 23 bases. Germline V gene data show CDR1 as SGHDT and CDR2 as YYEEEE. The CDR3 runs to 15 residues. The CDR3 sequence: CASERGGVGSLEAFF. The CDR3 DNA follows: TGTGCCAGCGAAAGGGGTGGGGTGGGGTCGCTTGAAGCTTTCTTT.

The chain carries TRBV23-1 and TRBJ1-3, with 8 nucleotides matching TRBD1. TRBV23-1 is identified as an open reading frame with a role that is uncertain. V lost 0 bases and J lost 8; bases outside the gene matches: 9. CDR3 length equals 16 residues. The CDR3 is CASSQSGQGASDTIYF. The CDR3, as DNA: TGCGCCAGCAGTCAATCGGGGCAGGGGGCCAGTGACACCATATATTTT.

The chain's CDR3 is CAISEGTGSGIQYF. In DNA form, the CDR3 reads TGTGCCATCAGTGAGGGGACAGGGAGCGGCATTCAGTACTTC. V usage is TRBV10-3 and J usage is TRBJ2-4, with 9 bases matching TRBD1. From germline, CDR1 is ENHRY and CDR2 SYGVKD. The CDR3 is 14 residues long. With V trimmed by 2 bases and J by 9 bases, 5 bases remained unmatched.

V usage is TRBV29-1 and J usage is TRBJ1-2; the D is unclear. This CDR3 is 13 amino acids long. The germline gives CDR1 SQVTM, CDR2 ANQGSEA. The germline V and J ends were trimmed by 4 bases and 0 bases, with 9 bases remaining between them. CDR3 coding DNA: TGCAGCGTTGGCCTAGGGACTAACTATGGCTACACCTTC. Its translation: CSVGLGTNYGYTF.

This chain links TRBV12-3 or TRBV12-4 with TRBJ2-4; TRBD1 might be the D (6 bases). V was cut by 4 bases and J by 16 bases, with 20 bases left in between. This CDR3 comprises 13 residues. The CDR3 DNA reads TGTGCCAGCAGTTATTCCATGCCGACAGGTATCTACTTC. Translated: CASSYSMPTGIYF.